This T cell receptor beta chain derives from a study of shared clonotypes between healthy human individuals. CDR1 and CDR2 from the germline V gene are KGHSH and LQKENI. The CDR3 is 14 amino acids. The ends lost 5 bases at V and 7 bases at J; junction bases unmatched: 11. Only in-frame clones appear in the TCRdb table, and some are missing; sequencing was by immunoSEQ multiplex PCR. The table lists around 510,000 clones, roughly 95% of them singletons. The material sequenced was naive CD4+ T cells sorted from blood. The subset denotes: CD45RA+ positively selected. The receptor comes from a woman aged 25 to 39 in good health. The chain recombines TRBV18 with TRBJ2-7, with 7 positions matching TRBD1. The DNA of the CDR3 is TGTGCCAGCTCAAGGGACAGCATCGGTGGGGAGCAGTACTTC. As protein: CASSRDSIGGEQYF.